This entry lists 10 T cell receptor beta chains sequenced from one sample in a study of cytomegalovirus exposure and HLA in healthy donors. A multiplex PCR was run with 60 Vbeta primers and 13 Jbeta primers. Some clones are missing from TCRdb's copy, which holds only in-frame ones; the method was immunoSEQ multiplex PCR. The data hold around 120,000 clones, with about three quarters observed a single time. Sequencing used PBMCs. Receptor source: a man aged 30 to 39 in good health and CMV-seronegative.

The rearrangement uses TRBV5-1 and TRBJ2-4; TRBD1 is a possible D gene (5 bases). The CDR3 length is 13 residues. Trimming took off 0 bases at V and 7 bases at J, with 8 bases between the two ends. The germline V gene has CDR1 SGHRS and CDR2 YFSETQ. CDR3 amino acids: CASSLEAGNIQYF. The CDR3 coding sequence is TGCGCCAGCAGCTTGGAGGCAGGGAACATTCAGTACTTC.

This rearrangement joins TRBV7-6 to TRBJ1-1, with D unclear. Trimming stripped 5 bases from V and 6 bases from J, with 16 bases between. Looked up from germline, CDR1 is SGHVS and CDR2 is FNYEAQ. There are 14 residues in the CDR3. In DNA form, the CDR3 reads TGTGCCAGCAGCCCCATGAGATCCAAAGCTGAAGCTTTCTTT. Translating gives CASSPMRSKAEAFF.

The chain couples TRBV5-1 to TRBJ1-3; the D is unclear. Germline V gene lookup returns CDR1 SGHRS and CDR2 YFSETQ. This CDR3 contains 17 residues. V dropped 0 bases and J dropped 0 bases, with 13 bases sitting between them. CDR3 nucleotides: TGCGCCAGCAGCTTGGAAGCTTCCCCGAGCTCTGGAAACACCATATATTTT. Translated: CASSLEASPSSGNTIYF.

The chain links TRBV7-9 to TRBJ2-7, with D perhaps TRBD2 (6 bases). Germline CDR1 reads SEHNR; CDR2 reads FQNEAQ (reference sequence). The CDR3 extends over 18 amino acids. Trimming took off 8 bases at V and 0 bases at J, with 26 bases between the two ends. In DNA, the CDR3 is TGTGCCAGCTCAACTGTATCCGTGCCGGGACTGTACTCCTACGAGCAGTACTTC. Translated, it gives CASSTVSVPGLYSYEQYF.

The rearrangement links TRBV19 to TRBJ2-2, with 13 bases lining up with TRBD2. Germline V CDR1 and CDR2: LNHDA, SQIVND (reference sequence). The trim removed 5 bases at V and 5 bases at J, leaving 8 bases unmatched. The CDR3 contains 17 residues. In DNA form, the CDR3 reads TGTGCCAGTAGTTCTACTAGCGGGGGGGCCGGAACCGGGGAGCTGTTTTTT. It translates to CASSSTSGGAGTGELFF.

The rearrangement links TRBV5-5 to TRBJ1-1, with 7 positions matching TRBD1. The CDR3 extends over 16 amino acids. V lost 4 bases and J lost 3; bases outside the gene matches: 12. The V gene's germline CDR1 is SGHKS and CDR2 YYEKEE (reference sequence). CDR3 DNA sequence: TGTGCCAGCAGCCCCCTTTACAGGGGAAGGCACACTGAAGCTTTCTTT. As protein: CASSPLYRGRHTEAFF.

The rearrangement links TRBV4-1 to TRBJ1-5; 8 bases map to TRBD1. The CDR3 is made up of 14 amino acids. Germline V gives CDR1 MGHRA, CDR2 YSYEKL. V gave up 6 bases and J gave up 2 bases; unmatched junction bases: 3. CDR3 DNA sequence: TGCGCCAGCAGGTCGACAGGGGGCAATCAGCCCCAGCATTTT. Translation gives CASRSTGGNQPQHF.

The V call is TRBV6-6, the J call TRBJ1-2; a weak D match, TRBD1 (6 bases). The CDR3 covers 14 residues. Trimming stripped 2 bases from V and 0 bases from J, with 7 bases between. Germline V lookup: CDR1 MNHNY, CDR2 SVGAGI (reference sequence). CDR3 in DNA: TGTGCCAGCAGTTACGGGACACCTAACTATGGCTACACCTTC. Residues: CASSYGTPNYGYTF.

A few counts support this clone. One junction end does not reproduce the germline sequence, and a read error may be involved. The chain joins TRBV5-1 to TRBJ1-4; no firm D call. Germline assignment: CDR1 SGHRS and CDR2 YFSETQ. The CDR3 loop spans 13 amino acids. In nucleotides, the CDR3 is TGTGCCAGCAGCTCTGTCCTTAATGAAAAACTGTTTTTT. It encodes CASSSVLNEKLFF. The entire variable domain, with the rest obtained from reference TRBV5-1 and TRBJ1-4, is as follows: KAGVTQTPRYLIKTRGQQVTLSCSPISGHRSVSWYQQTPGQGLQFLFEYFSETQRNKGNFPGRFSGRQFSNSRSEMNVSTLELGDSALYLCASSSVLNEKLFFGSGTQLSVL.

This rearrangement joins TRBV6-1 to TRBJ2-7, with 7 nucleotides matching TRBD2. The CDR3 length is 16 residues. Germline V gene data show CDR1 as MNHNS and CDR2 as SASEGT. V trimming: 4 bases; J trimming: 2 bases; junction bases outside the gene matches: 11. CDR3 loop: CASSAPSGRETYEQYF. DNA of the CDR3: TGTGCCAGCAGTGCCCCCTCGGGGAGGGAGACCTACGAGCAGTACTTC.